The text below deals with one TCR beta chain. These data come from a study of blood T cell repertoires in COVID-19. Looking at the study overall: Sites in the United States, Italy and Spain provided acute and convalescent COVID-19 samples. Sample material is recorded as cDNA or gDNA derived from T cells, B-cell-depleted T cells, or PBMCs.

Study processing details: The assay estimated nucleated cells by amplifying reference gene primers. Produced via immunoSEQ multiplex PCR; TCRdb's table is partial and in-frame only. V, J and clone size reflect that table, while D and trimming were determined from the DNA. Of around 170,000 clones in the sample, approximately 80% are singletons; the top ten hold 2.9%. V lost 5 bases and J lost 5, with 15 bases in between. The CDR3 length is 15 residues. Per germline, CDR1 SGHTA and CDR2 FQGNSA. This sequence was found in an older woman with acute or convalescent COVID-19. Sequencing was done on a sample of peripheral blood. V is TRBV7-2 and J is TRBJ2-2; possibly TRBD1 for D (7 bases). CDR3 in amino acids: CASSPRQGGTGELFF. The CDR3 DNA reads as TGTGCCAGCAGCCCCCGACAGGGAGGAACCGGGGAGCTGTTTTTT.